A selection of T cell receptor beta chains follows, all from one sample in a study of blood T cell repertoires in COVID-19. Clones were sequenced by immunoSEQ multiplex PCR, and TCRdb holds only the in-frame ones, with some missing. The sample consists of 240,000 or so clones, 87% of them appearing once. The sample was peripheral blood. The receptor set was obtained from a man between 60 and 75 years old who had recovered from COVID-19. Each CDR3 is given with its conserved first and last residue. The D gene is left open where the match is weak. Where a row states a size, it is once, few, many or the class of an expanded clone; other rows omit it.

v_call: TRBV28; j_call: TRBJ2-7; clone_size: -; d_call: -; cdr3_nt: TGTGCCACCTCATTGACCGGGATACGCCGCTACGAGCAGTACTTC; cdr3_aa: CATSLTGIRRYEQYF
v_call: TRBV20-1; j_call: TRBJ2-5; clone_size: -; d_call: TRBD2; cdr3_nt: TGCAGTGCTAGTCGGGAGGAACGGGGCTTACAAGAGACCCAGTACTTC; cdr3_aa: CSASREERGLQETQYF
v_call: TRBV19; j_call: TRBJ1-3; clone_size: -; d_call: -; cdr3_nt: TGTGCCAGTACCCCGGGACACGGGAGGCGAAACACCATATATTTT; cdr3_aa: CASTPGHGRRNTIYF
v_call: TRBV2; j_call: TRBJ1-5; clone_size: -; d_call: -; cdr3_nt: TGTGCCAGCAGTGATATTGGTGTCGGGGATCAGCCCCAGCATTTT; cdr3_aa: CASSDIGVGDQPQHF
v_call: TRBV15; j_call: TRBJ2-2; clone_size: -; d_call: -; cdr3_nt: TGTGCCACCAGTAGCGGGGGACAGGGGTTTTACACCGGGGAGCTGTTTTTT; cdr3_aa: CATSSGGQGFYTGELFF
v_call: TRBV18; j_call: TRBJ2-4; clone_size: -; d_call: -; cdr3_nt: TGTGCCAGCTCACCACCGGGGGGGCAGGACATTCAGTACTTC; cdr3_aa: CASSPPGGQDIQYF
v_call: TRBV9; j_call: TRBJ1-2; clone_size: many; d_call: -; cdr3_nt: TGTGCCAGCAGCCCCTTAGACTATGGCTACACCTTC; cdr3_aa: CASSPLDYGYTF
v_call: TRBV10-3; j_call: TRBJ2-1; clone_size: once; d_call: TRBD1; cdr3_nt: TGTGCCATCAGTGGTGGGACAGGGGGTGCCTACAATGAGCAGTTCTTC; cdr3_aa: CAISGGTGGAYNEQFF
v_call: TRBV28; j_call: TRBJ1-5; clone_size: -; d_call: -; cdr3_nt: TGTGCCAGCAGCGCCAATCAGATGCCCCAGCATTTT; cdr3_aa: CASSANQMPQHF
v_call: TRBV9; j_call: TRBJ2-2; clone_size: -; d_call: -; cdr3_nt: TGTGCCAGCAGCCCCAGGGATACCGGGGAGCTGTTTTTT; cdr3_aa: CASSPRDTGELFF
v_call: TRBV10-3; j_call: TRBJ2-1; clone_size: once; d_call: TRBD2; cdr3_nt: TGTGCCATCAGAGGTCTAGCGGGGGACTACAATGAGCAGTTCTTC; cdr3_aa: CAIRGLAGDYNEQFF
v_call: TRBV16; j_call: TRBJ2-4; clone_size: -; d_call: -; cdr3_nt: TGTGCCAGCAGCCAATCGGGAGTAGCCAAAAACATTCAGTACTTC; cdr3_aa: CASSQSGVAKNIQYF
v_call: TRBV5-4; j_call: TRBJ2-5; clone_size: -; d_call: -; cdr3_nt: TGTGCCAGCAGCTCGCGTGAGACCCAGTACTTC; cdr3_aa: CASSSRETQYF
v_call: TRBV5-1; j_call: TRBJ2-4; clone_size: -; d_call: TRBD2; cdr3_nt: TGCGCCAGCAGCTTGGCCGCGGCGCCGCGGGGGAAAAACATTCAGTACTTC; cdr3_aa: CASSLAAAPRGKNIQYF
v_call: TRBV5-1; j_call: TRBJ2-1; clone_size: -; d_call: TRBD2; cdr3_nt: TGCGCCAGCAGTGTAGCGGGGGACAATGAGCAGTTCTTC; cdr3_aa: CASSVAGDNEQFF
v_call: TRBV25-1; j_call: TRBJ1-1; clone_size: -; d_call: TRBD1; cdr3_nt: TGTGCCACTACACAGGGGAAGGACACTGAAGCTTTCTTT; cdr3_aa: CATTQGKDTEAFF
v_call: TRBV6-4; j_call: TRBJ2-1; clone_size: -; d_call: TRBD2; cdr3_nt: TGTGCCAGCAGCCACCTTGGGGGGGTAAAATACAATGAGCAGTTCTTC; cdr3_aa: CASSHLGGVKYNEQFF
v_call: TRBV11-2; j_call: TRBJ2-3; clone_size: -; d_call: TRBD2; cdr3_nt: TGTGCCAGCAGCTCAGGACTAGCGGAGACGCAGTATTTT; cdr3_aa: CASSSGLAETQYF
v_call: TRBV6-1; j_call: TRBJ2-1; clone_size: -; d_call: -; cdr3_nt: TGTGCCAGCAGTGAACCAGGGTCGAGGAATGAGCAGTTCTTC; cdr3_aa: CASSEPGSRNEQFF
v_call: TRBV5-5; j_call: TRBJ1-5; clone_size: -; d_call: -; cdr3_nt: TGTGCCAGCAGCTTGGAAGGGGGCAATCAGCCCCAGCATTTT; cdr3_aa: CASSLEGGNQPQHF
v_call: TRBV18; j_call: TRBJ2-7; clone_size: -; d_call: TRBD1; cdr3_nt: TGTGCCAGCTCACCAAGCAGGGGGCTTAACGAGCAGTACTTC; cdr3_aa: CASSPSRGLNEQYF
v_call: TRBV6-6; j_call: TRBJ2-3; clone_size: -; d_call: -; cdr3_nt: TGTGCCAGCAGTTTATCCACAGATACGCAGTATTTT; cdr3_aa: CASSLSTDTQYF
v_call: TRBV10-3; j_call: TRBJ1-6; clone_size: once; d_call: -; cdr3_nt: TGTGCCCAGGGGCGGACGAGCTCCTATAATTCACCCCTCCACTTT; cdr3_aa: CAQGRTSSYNSPLHF
v_call: TRBV7-8; j_call: TRBJ1-2; clone_size: -; d_call: -; cdr3_nt: TGTGCCAGCAGCTTAGTTGGGGCAGAGACTAACTATGGCTACACCTTC; cdr3_aa: CASSLVGAETNYGYTF
v_call: TRBV5-1; j_call: TRBJ2-1; clone_size: -; d_call: TRBD1; cdr3_nt: TGCGCCAGCGGATGGACAGGAGACCACAATGAGCAGTTCTTC; cdr3_aa: CASGWTGDHNEQFF
v_call: TRBV6-2/TRBV6-3; j_call: TRBJ2-1; clone_size: -; d_call: TRBD2; cdr3_nt: TGTGCCAGCAGTTACACTAGCGTTAATGAGCAGTTCTTC; cdr3_aa: CASSYTSVNEQFF
v_call: TRBV7-2; j_call: TRBJ1-4; clone_size: -; d_call: -; cdr3_nt: TGTGCCAGCAGCTTAATGCGCGATAATGAAAAACTGTTTTTT; cdr3_aa: CASSLMRDNEKLFF
v_call: TRBV7-2; j_call: TRBJ1-3; clone_size: -; d_call: -; cdr3_nt: TGTGCCAGCAGCTTTGACCGGAGCTCTGGAAACACCATATATTTT; cdr3_aa: CASSFDRSSGNTIYF
v_call: TRBV18; j_call: TRBJ1-6; clone_size: -; d_call: -; cdr3_nt: TGTGCCAGCTCACCATATATAAAGGAGGGACCCCTCCACTTT; cdr3_aa: CASSPYIKEGPLHF
v_call: TRBV7-9; j_call: TRBJ1-1; clone_size: once; d_call: -; cdr3_nt: TGTGCCAGCAGCCTCCCGTGGGCAGGATATGAAGCTTTCTTT; cdr3_aa: CASSLPWAGYEAFF
v_call: TRBV19; j_call: TRBJ2-2; clone_size: -; d_call: TRBD2; cdr3_nt: TGTGCCAGTAGTAAGCGGGGGGGCCGAGACGGGGAGCTGTTTTTT; cdr3_aa: CASSKRGGRDGELFF
v_call: TRBV5-1; j_call: TRBJ1-6; clone_size: -; d_call: TRBD1; cdr3_nt: TGCGCCAGCAGCTTGGGGGGACAGGGTATTCGCAATTCACCCCTCCACTTT; cdr3_aa: CASSLGGQGIRNSPLHF
v_call: TRBV2; j_call: TRBJ2-3; clone_size: -; d_call: -; cdr3_nt: TGTGCCAGCAGGAGGCGGGGCACAGATACGCAGTATTTT; cdr3_aa: CASRRRGTDTQYF
v_call: TRBV4-1; j_call: TRBJ2-1; clone_size: -; d_call: TRBD2; cdr3_nt: TGCGCCAGCAGCCAAGATCCGGGGGGGGGAGACTTAAAGTTGTTCTTC; cdr3_aa: CASSQDPGGGDLKLFF
v_call: TRBV12-5; j_call: TRBJ2-2; clone_size: -; d_call: -; cdr3_nt: TGTGCTAGTGGTTTGGCCGCGGGGCGGACCGGGGAGCTGTTTTTT; cdr3_aa: CASGLAAGRTGELFF